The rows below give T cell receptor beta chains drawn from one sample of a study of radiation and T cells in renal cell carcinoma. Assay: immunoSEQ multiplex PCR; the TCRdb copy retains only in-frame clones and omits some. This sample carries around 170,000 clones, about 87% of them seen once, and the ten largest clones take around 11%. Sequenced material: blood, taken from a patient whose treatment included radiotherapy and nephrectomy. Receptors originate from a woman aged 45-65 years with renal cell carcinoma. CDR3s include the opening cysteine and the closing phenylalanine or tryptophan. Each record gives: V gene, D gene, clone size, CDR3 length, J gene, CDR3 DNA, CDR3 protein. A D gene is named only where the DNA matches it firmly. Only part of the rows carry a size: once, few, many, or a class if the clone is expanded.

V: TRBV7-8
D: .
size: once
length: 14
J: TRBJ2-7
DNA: TGTGCCAGCAGCTTAGTATTATTCCCCTACGAGCAGTACTTC
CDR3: CASSLVLFPYEQYF

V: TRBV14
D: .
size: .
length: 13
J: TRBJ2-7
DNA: TGTGCCAGCAGCCAAGATGGCGGCTACGAGCAGTACTTC
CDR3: CASSQDGGYEQYF

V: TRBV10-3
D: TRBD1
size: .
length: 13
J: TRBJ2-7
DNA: TGTGCCATCAGTGAGGGGACAGGCTACGAGCAGTACTTC
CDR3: CAISEGTGYEQYF

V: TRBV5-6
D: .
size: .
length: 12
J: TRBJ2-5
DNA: TGTGCCAGCAGCTTGAACCAAGAGACCCAGTACTTC
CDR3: CASSLNQETQYF

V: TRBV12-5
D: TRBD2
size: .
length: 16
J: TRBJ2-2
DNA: TGTGCTAGTGGCCGACACCTAGCGGGGGGGCCCGGGGAGCTGTTTTTT
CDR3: CASGRHLAGGPGELFF

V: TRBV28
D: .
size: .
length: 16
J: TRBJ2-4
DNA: TGTGCCAGCAGTCTCAGCAGGAGGCCGGACAAAAACATTCAGTACTTC
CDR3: CASSLSRRPDKNIQYF

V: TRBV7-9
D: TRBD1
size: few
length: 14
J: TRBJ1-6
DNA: TGTGCCAGCAGCCCCCGGGACAGGTATTCACCCCTCCACTTT
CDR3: CASSPRDRYSPLHF

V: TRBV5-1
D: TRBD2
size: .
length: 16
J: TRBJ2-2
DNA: TGCGCCAGCGTCCCGATGGCGGGGGCGAACACCGGGGAGCTGTTTTTT
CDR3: CASVPMAGANTGELFF

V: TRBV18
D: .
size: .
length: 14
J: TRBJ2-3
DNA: TGTGCCAGCTCACCAAACGGACAAGCCCATACGCAGTATTTT
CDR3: CASSPNGQAHTQYF

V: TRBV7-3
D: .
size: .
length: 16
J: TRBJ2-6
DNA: TGTGCCAGCAGCTCCAAGGCGGGCTCTGGGGCCAACGTCCTGACTTTC
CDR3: CASSSKAGSGANVLTF

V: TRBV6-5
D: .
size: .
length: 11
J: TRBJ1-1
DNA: TGTGCCAGCAGTTCCCCAGGAGAAGCTTTCTTT
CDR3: CASSSPGEAFF

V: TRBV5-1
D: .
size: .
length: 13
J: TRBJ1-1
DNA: TGCGCCAGCAGCTACGGACACCAAGCTGAAGCTTTCTTT
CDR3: CASSYGHQAEAFF

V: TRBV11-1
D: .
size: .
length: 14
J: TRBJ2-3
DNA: TGTGCCAGCAGCTTAGTTCAACCCAGGGATACGCAGTATTTT
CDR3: CASSLVQPRDTQYF

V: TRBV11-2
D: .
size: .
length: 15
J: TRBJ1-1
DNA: TGTGCCAGCAGCTTCTATACCTCGCAGAACACTGAAGCTTTCTTT
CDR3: CASSFYTSQNTEAFF

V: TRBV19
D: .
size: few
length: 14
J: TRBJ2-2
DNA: TGTGCCAGCAGAATGGGTATTAACACCGGGGAGCTGTTTTTT
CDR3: CASRMGINTGELFF

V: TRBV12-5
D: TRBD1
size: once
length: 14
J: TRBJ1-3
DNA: TGTGCTAGTGGTTTGGTACTCAGGGGGGACACCATATATTTT
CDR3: CASGLVLRGDTIYF

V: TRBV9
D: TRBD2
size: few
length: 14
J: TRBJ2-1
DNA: TGTGCCAGCAGCTCGAGCGGGGGGTGGAATGAGCAGTTCTTC
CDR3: CASSSSGGWNEQFF

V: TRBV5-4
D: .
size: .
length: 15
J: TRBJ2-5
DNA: TGTGCCAGCAGCCTCGCGTCCGTCCCGGGGGAGACCCAGTACTTC
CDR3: CASSLASVPGETQYF

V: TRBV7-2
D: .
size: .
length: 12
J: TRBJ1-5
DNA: TGTGCCAGCGCCGCCCGCAATCAGCCCCAGCATTTT
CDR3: CASAARNQPQHF

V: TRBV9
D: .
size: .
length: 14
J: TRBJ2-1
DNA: TGTGCCAGACGGAGGGGGGACCCTTGGAATGAGCAGTTCTTC
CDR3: CARRRGDPWNEQFF

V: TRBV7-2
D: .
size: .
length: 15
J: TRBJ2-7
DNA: TGTGCCAGCAGTCTTAGGGCGTACGGAACCTACGAGCAGTACTTC
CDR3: CASSLRAYGTYEQYF

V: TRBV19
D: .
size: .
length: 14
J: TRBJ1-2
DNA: TGTGCCAGTAGTCCATACAGGGATTCCTATGGCTACACCTTC
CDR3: CASSPYRDSYGYTF

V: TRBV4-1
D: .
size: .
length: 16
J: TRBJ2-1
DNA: TGCGCCAGCAGCAAACCCGGGCTAGCCGGGGCCAATGAGCAGTTCTTC
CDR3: CASSKPGLAGANEQFF

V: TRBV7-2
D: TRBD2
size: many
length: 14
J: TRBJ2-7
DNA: TGTGCCAGCAGCCCCGGGACTAGCCGGCGAGAGCAGTACTTC
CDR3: CASSPGTSRREQYF

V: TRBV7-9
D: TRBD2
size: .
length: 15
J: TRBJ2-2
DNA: TGTGCCAGCAGCTTCACTAGCGGGGTTACCGGGGAGCTGTTTTTT
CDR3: CASSFTSGVTGELFF

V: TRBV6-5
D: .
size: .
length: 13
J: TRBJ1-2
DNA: TGTGCCAGCAGTTCCAAGGGGTTCTATGGCTACACCTTC
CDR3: CASSSKGFYGYTF

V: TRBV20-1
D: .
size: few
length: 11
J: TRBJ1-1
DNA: TGCAGTGCTCACTATCAGAGTGAAGCTTTCTTT
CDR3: CSAHYQSEAFF

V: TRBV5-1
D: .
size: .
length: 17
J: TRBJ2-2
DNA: TGCGCCAGCAGCTTGGAGGTTCGGGGGTCGAACACCGGGGAGCTGTTTTTT
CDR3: CASSLEVRGSNTGELFF

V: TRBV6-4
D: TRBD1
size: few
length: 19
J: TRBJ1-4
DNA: TGTGCCAGCAGTGACTCATGGGACAGGTCAGAATCCGCTAATGAAAAACTGTTTTTT
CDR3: CASSDSWDRSESANEKLFF

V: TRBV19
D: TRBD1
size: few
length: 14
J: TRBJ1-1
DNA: TGTGCCAGTAGTATTGACAGGGTTAGCACTGAAGCTTTCTTT
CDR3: CASSIDRVSTEAFF

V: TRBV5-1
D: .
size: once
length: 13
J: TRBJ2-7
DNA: TGCGCCAGCAGCTTGGGACAGCTTAGCGAGCAGTACTTC
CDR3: CASSLGQLSEQYF

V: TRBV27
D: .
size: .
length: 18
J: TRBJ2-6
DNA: TGTGCCAGCAGTTTACTGGGGGTTGCACTCTCTGGGGCCAACGTCCTGACTTTC
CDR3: CASSLLGVALSGANVLTF

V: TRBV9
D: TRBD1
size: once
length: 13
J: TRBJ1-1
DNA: TGTGCCAGCAGCCCAACCGACAGGGATGGAGCTTTCTTT
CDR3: CASSPTDRDGAFF

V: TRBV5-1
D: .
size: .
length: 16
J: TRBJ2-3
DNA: TGCGCCAGCAGCTTAGACGGAGTAGCGGGCACAGATACGCAGTATTTT
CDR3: CASSLDGVAGTDTQYF

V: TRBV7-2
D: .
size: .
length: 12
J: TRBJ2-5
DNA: TGTGCCAGCAGCTTAAGGGAGTCCTTCGAATACTTC
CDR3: CASSLRESFEYF

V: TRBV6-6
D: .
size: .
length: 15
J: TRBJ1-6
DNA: TGTGCCAGCAGTTACGTGTCGGGTGAGAGTTCACCCCTCCACTTT
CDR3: CASSYVSGESSPLHF

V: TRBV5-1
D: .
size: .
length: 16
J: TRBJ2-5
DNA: TGCGCCAGCAGCTCCCCGCTGATACAGGGACTAGAGACCCAGTACTTC
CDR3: CASSSPLIQGLETQYF

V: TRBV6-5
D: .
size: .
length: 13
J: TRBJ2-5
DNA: TGTGCCAGCAGTTACTCCTCTTCGGAGACCCAGTACTTC
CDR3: CASSYSSSETQYF

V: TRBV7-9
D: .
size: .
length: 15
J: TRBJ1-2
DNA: TGTGCCAGCAGCTTAGGCCCACAGAGTGGCTATGGCTACACCTTC
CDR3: CASSLGPQSGYGYTF

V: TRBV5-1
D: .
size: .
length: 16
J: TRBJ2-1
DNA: TGCGCCAGCAGCACCACTAGTGGGCCCACCTACAATGAGCAGTTCTTC
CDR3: CASSTTSGPTYNEQFF

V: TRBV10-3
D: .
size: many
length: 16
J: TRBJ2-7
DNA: TGTGCCATCAGTGAGCCCAGGGCGGGCGCTACCTACGAGCAGTACTTC
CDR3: CAISEPRAGATYEQYF

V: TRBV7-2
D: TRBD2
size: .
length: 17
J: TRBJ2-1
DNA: TGTGCCAGCAGCCGCAGGACTAGCGGCTCCTCCTACAATGAGCAGTTCTTC
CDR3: CASSRRTSGSSYNEQFF

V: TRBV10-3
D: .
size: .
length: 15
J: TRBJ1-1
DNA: TGTGCCATCAGTGAGTTGTTGGCTGGGGGCACTGAAGCTTTCTTT
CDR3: CAISELLAGGTEAFF

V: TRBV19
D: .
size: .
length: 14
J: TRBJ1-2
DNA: TGTGCCAGTAGCGGGGGCAGGGGCTCATATGGCTACACCTTC
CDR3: CASSGGRGSYGYTF

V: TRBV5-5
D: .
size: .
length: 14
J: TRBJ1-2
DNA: TGTGCCAGCAGCTTGCTGCCGGACCCCTATGGCTACACCTTC
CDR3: CASSLLPDPYGYTF

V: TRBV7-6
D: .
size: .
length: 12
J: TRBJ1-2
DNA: TGTGCCAGCAGCCAGATTAACTATGGCTACACCTTC
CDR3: CASSQINYGYTF

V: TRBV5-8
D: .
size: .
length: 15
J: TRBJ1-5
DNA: TGTGCCAGCAGCTTGGGAGGTTCGAGCAATCAGCCCCAGCATTTT
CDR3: CASSLGGSSNQPQHF

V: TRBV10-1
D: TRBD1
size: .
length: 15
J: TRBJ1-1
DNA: TGCGCCAGCAGTGCTCGACAGGGAAACTTCACTGAAGCTTTCTTT
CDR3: CASSARQGNFTEAFF

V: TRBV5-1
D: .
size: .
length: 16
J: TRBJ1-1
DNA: TGCGCCAGCAGCTTGGAACTAGCGGTAGGAAACACTGAAGCTTTCTTT
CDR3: CASSLELAVGNTEAFF

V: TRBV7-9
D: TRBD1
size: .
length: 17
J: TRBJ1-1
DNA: TGTGCCAGCAGCTTAGGGGACAGGGGACCCATGAACACTGAAGCTTTCTTT
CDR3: CASSLGDRGPMNTEAFF

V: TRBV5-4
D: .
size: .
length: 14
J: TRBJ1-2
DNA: TGTGCCAGCAGACGAGGACTACTTAACTATGGCTACACCTTC
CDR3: CASRRGLLNYGYTF

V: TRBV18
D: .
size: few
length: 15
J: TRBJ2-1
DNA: TGTGCCAGCTCAGACACAGGCAGGGCGTACAATGAGCAGTTCTTC
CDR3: CASSDTGRAYNEQFF

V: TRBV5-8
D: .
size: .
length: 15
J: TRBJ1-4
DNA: TGTGCCAGCAGCTTAGGCATTACAGAGCAGGAAAAACTGTTTTTT
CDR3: CASSLGITEQEKLFF